A selection of T cell receptor beta chains follows, all from one sample in a study of cytotoxic CD8 clonotypes in ibrutinib-treated CLL. Profiled with immunoSEQ multiplex PCR; TCRdb holds only in-frame clones, not every one. Altogether under 15,000 clones are present, about two thirds being singletons, with the ten largest covering roughly two fifths. Sequencing used PBMCs, obtained before ibrutinib treatment. These receptors were obtained from a human donor with chronic lymphocytic leukemia. CDR3s include the opening cysteine and the closing phenylalanine or tryptophan. A D gene is named only where the DNA matches it firmly. Only some rows state a clone size, as once, few, many or a class for expanded clones.

D gene	V gene	clone size	J gene	CDR3 protein	CDR3 DNA
TRBD1	TRBV29-1	.	TRBJ2-5	CSGTTGLGLGETQYF	TGCAGCGGAACGACAGGGTTAGGTCTAGGAGAGACCCAGTACTTC
.	TRBV27	few	TRBJ1-4	CASAGGGDEKLFF	TGTGCCAGCGCCGGGGGCGGTGATGAAAAACTGTTTTTT
.	TRBV29-1	.	TRBJ1-2	CSALGGDYTF	TGCAGCGCCCTGGGAGGGGACTACACCTTC
TRBD1	TRBV5-4	.	TRBJ1-1	CASSLDRGGNTEAFF	TGTGCCAGCAGCTTGGACAGGGGAGGCAACACTGAAGCTTTCTTT
.	TRBV29-1	.	TRBJ2-3	CSVEKAMSTDTQYF	TGCAGCGTTGAGAAGGCGATGAGCACAGATACGCAGTATTTT
.	TRBV5-8	.	TRBJ1-2	CASSLQKYGYTF	TGTGCCAGCAGCCTCCAGAAGTATGGCTACACCTTC
.	TRBV18	.	TRBJ1-2	CASSPRTGGIYGYTF	TGTGCCAGCTCACCACGTACAGGAGGAATCTATGGCTACACCTTC
.	TRBV4-2	.	TRBJ2-3	CASSQESGTDTQYF	TGTGCCAGCAGCCAAGAGTCCGGGACAGATACGCAGTATTTT
.	TRBV9	.	TRBJ1-3	CASSVGGRGSGNTIYF	TGTGCCAGCAGCGTCGGGGGCAGGGGCTCTGGAAACACCATATATTTT
.	TRBV19	few	TRBJ2-1	CASSIENEQFF	TGTGCCAGTAGTATCGAAAATGAGCAGTTCTTC
.	TRBV7-9	.	TRBJ1-1	CASSLLPGGRTEAFF	TGTGCCAGCAGCTTGCTGCCGGGGGGTCGCACTGAAGCTTTCTTT
.	TRBV2	.	TRBJ2-7	CASSEEVWSYEQYF	TGTGCCAGCAGTGAAGAGGTTTGGTCGTACGAGCAGTACTTC
.	TRBV18	.	TRBJ2-7	CASSPLGTYEQYF	TGTGCCAGCTCACCACTCGGGACTTACGAGCAGTACTTC
.	TRBV27	.	TRBJ1-5	CASSLIGRPQHF	TGTGCCAGCAGTCTCATCGGGCGGCCCCAGCATTTT
.	TRBV5-4	.	TRBJ2-7	CASSTGSSTYEQYF	TGTGCCAGCAGCACAGGGTCCTCAACCTACGAGCAGTACTTC
.	TRBV5-6	few	TRBJ2-1	CASSLARAYNEQFF	TGTGCCAGCAGCTTGGCCAGGGCCTACAATGAGCAGTTCTTC
.	TRBV7-6	.	TRBJ2-5	CASSLGRETQYF	TGTGCCAGCAGCTTAGGGAGGGAGACCCAGTACTTC
TRBD1	TRBV19	.	TRBJ1-5	CASRVDRFSNQPQHF	TGTGCCAGTAGGGTGGACAGGTTCAGCAATCAGCCCCAGCATTTT
.	TRBV29-1	few	TRBJ1-2	CSADGTGYGYTF	TGCAGCGCTGACGGAACCGGCTATGGCTACACCTTC
TRBD1	TRBV2	.	TRBJ1-1	CASTQGQPDGTEAFF	TGTGCCAGCACCCAGGGACAGCCGGACGGCACTGAAGCTTTCTTT
.	TRBV29-1	.	TRBJ2-1	CSERRNEQFF	TGCAGCGAGAGGCGCAATGAGCAGTTCTTC
.	TRBV5-1	.	TRBJ1-2	CASSLDEGLGYTF	TGCGCCAGCAGCTTGGACGAGGGGCTTGGCTACACCTTC
.	TRBV6-1	once	TRBJ1-1	CASRESGYTEAFF	TGTGCCAGCAGGGAGAGTGGCTACACTGAAGCTTTCTTT
.	TRBV6-1	.	TRBJ1-3	CASREAGFAGNTIYF	TGTGCCAGCAGGGAAGCAGGGTTTGCTGGAAACACCATATATTTT
.	TRBV11-1	.	TRBJ2-3	CASSLGRTDTQYF	TGTGCCAGCAGCTTAGGGCGCACAGATACGCAGTATTTT
.	TRBV19	.	TRBJ1-1	CASSPNVDQNTEAFF	TGTGCCAGTAGCCCGAACGTGGACCAAAACACTGAAGCTTTCTTT
TRBD1	TRBV2	few	TRBJ2-7	CASRRQGATYEQYF	TGTGCCAGCAGGCGACAGGGGGCGACCTACGAGCAGTACTTC
.	TRBV7-8	.	TRBJ2-7	CASSLGGQTYEQYF	TGTGCCAGCAGCTTGGGGGGCCAAACATACGAGCAGTACTTC
.	TRBV5-6	.	TRBJ1-5	CASSLSRDSLSNQPQHF	TGTGCCAGCAGCCTGAGTAGAGACAGCCTTAGCAATCAGCCCCAGCATTTT
.	TRBV27	few	TRBJ1-1	CASSSFVGSAFF	TGTGCCAGCAGTTCCTTCGTCGGGTCGGCTTTCTTT
.	TRBV2	.	TRBJ1-3	CASSEGRAGNTIYF	TGTGCCAGCAGTGAGGGCAGGGCTGGAAACACCATATATTTT
.	TRBV11-2	.	TRBJ2-7	CASSLILRSYEQYF	TGTGCCAGCAGCTTAATACTGCGCTCCTACGAGCAGTACTTC
.	TRBV11-2	.	TRBJ1-4	CASSFRDTMLFF	TGTGCCAGCAGCTTTAGGGACACGATGCTGTTTTTT
.	TRBV4-2	medium-sized	TRBJ2-1	CASSGYSNEQFF	TGTGCCAGCAGTGGGTACAGCAATGAGCAGTTCTTC
.	TRBV18	.	TRBJ1-5	CASSPPSGLLPQHF	TGTGCCAGCTCACCACCTTCCGGTTTGTTGCCCCAGCATTTT
.	TRBV19	.	TRBJ2-7	CASSIKGSYEQYF	TGTGCCAGTAGTATAAAGGGATCCTACGAGCAGTACTTC
TRBD1	TRBV29-1	.	TRBJ2-1	CSVEQGTGEGEQFF	TGCAGCGTTGAGCAAGGGACAGGGGAGGGTGAGCAGTTCTTC
TRBD1	TRBV9	.	TRBJ2-7	CASSVGGQGAGEQYF	TGTGCCAGCAGCGTGGGGGGACAGGGGGCTGGCGAGCAGTACTTC
.	TRBV25-1	.	TRBJ1-6	CASSVTGINSPLHF	TGTGCCAGCAGTGTAACAGGGATTAATTCACCCCTCCACTTT
TRBD2	TRBV10-1	.	TRBJ2-1	CASSTSGGALAYNEQFF	TGCGCCAGCAGTACTAGCGGGGGGGCCTTGGCCTACAATGAGCAGTTCTTC
TRBD1	TRBV29-1	.	TRBJ1-1	CSVGNTGGDTEAFF	TGCAGCGTGGGTAATACAGGGGGCGACACTGAAGCTTTCTTT
.	TRBV9	once	TRBJ1-3	CASSVGGRANSGNTIYF	TGTGCCAGCAGCGTAGGGGGCAGAGCAAACTCTGGAAACACCATATATTTT
.	TRBV5-1	few	TRBJ2-7	CASTGGDEQYF	TGCGCCAGCACAGGAGGGGACGAGCAGTACTTC
.	TRBV11-2	.	TRBJ1-4	CASSGRGSNEKLFF	TGTGCCAGCAGCGGCCGGGGTTCTAATGAAAAACTGTTTTTT
TRBD1	TRBV5-5	few	TRBJ1-2	CASSGGQGAHYGYTF	TGTGCCAGCAGCGGCGGACAGGGGGCGCACTATGGCTACACCTTC
.	TRBV5-1	.	TRBJ2-7	CASSLAQREGEQYF	TGCGCCAGCAGCTTGGCACAGAGGGAAGGAGAGCAGTACTTC
TRBD2	TRBV4-2	.	TRBJ2-7	CASSLDPGGEQYF	TGTGCCAGCAGCTTAGATCCGGGGGGAGAGCAGTACTTC
.	TRBV5-4	.	TRBJ2-2	CASGEDTGELFF	TGTGCCAGCGGAGAGGACACCGGGGAGCTGTTTTTT